Sequencing of this TCR beta chain was carried out in a study of cytomegalovirus exposure and HLA in healthy donors. Amplification used 60 Vbeta primers and 13 Jbeta primers. Libraries were prepared by immunoSEQ multiplex PCR; TCRdb keeps only in-frame clonotypes and omits some of them. Among 170,000 or so clones, roughly 81% were seen once, and the ten largest hold under 5%. V was pared by 0 bases and J by 1 base, with 11 bases of the junction left unmatched. The length of the CDR3 is 20 residues. The germline gives CDR1 SGHNT, CDR2 YYREEE (reference sequence). The source of this sequence is a girl aged 10 to 17 in good health and CMV-seropositive. Sequencing was carried out using PBMCs. The chain joins TRBV5-4 to TRBJ1-6; TRBD1 matches 9 bases. The CDR3 spells CASSLGRTGAGGSYNSPLHF. CDR3 nucleotide sequence: TGTGCCAGCAGCTTGGGCAGGACAGGGGCAGGGGGGTCCTATAATTCACCCCTCCACTTT.